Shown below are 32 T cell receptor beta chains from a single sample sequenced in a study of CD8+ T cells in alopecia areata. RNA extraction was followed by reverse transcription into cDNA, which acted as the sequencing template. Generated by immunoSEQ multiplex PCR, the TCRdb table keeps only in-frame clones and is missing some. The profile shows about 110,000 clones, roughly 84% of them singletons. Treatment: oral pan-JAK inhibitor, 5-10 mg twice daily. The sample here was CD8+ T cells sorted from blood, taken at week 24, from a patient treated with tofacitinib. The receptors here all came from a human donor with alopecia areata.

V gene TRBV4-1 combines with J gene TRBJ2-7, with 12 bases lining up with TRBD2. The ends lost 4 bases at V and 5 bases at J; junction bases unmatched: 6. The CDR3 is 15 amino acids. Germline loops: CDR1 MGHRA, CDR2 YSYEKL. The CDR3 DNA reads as TGCGCCAGCAGCCCCAGACTAGCGGGGGCCCACGAGCAGTACTTC. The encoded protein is CASSPRLAGAHEQYF.

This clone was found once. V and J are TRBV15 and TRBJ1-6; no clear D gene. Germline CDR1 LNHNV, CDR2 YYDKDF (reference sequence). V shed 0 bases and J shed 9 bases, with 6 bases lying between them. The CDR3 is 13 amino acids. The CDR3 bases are TGTGCCACCAGCAGAGATCGGGCTTCACCCCTCCACTTT. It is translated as CATSRDRASPLHF. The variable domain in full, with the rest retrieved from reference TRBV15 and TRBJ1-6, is DAMVIQNPRYQVTQFGKPVTLSCSQTLNHNVMYWYQQKSSQAPKLLFHYYDKDFNNEADTPDNFQSRRPNTSFCFLDIRSPGLGDTAMYLCATSRDRASPLHFGNGTRLTVT.

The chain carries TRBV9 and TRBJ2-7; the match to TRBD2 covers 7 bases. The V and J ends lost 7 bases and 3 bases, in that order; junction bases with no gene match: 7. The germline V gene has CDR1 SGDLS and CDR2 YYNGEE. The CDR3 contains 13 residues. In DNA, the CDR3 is TGTGCCAGCTCATCGGGAGGCCTCTACGAGCAGTACTTC. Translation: CASSSGGLYEQYF.

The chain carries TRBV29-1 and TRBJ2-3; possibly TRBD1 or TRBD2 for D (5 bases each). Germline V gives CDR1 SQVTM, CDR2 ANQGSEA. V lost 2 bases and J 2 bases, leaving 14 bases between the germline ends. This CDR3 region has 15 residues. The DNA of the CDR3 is TGCAGCGTTGAAAAGGCACAGGAGGTCACAGATACGCAGTATTTT. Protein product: CSVEKAQEVTDTQYF.

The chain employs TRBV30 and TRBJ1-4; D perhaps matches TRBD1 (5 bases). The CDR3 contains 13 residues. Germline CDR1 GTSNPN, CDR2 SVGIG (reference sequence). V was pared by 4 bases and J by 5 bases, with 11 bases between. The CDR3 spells CAWNGHGNEKLFF. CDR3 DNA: TGTGCCTGGAATGGACATGGAAATGAAAAACTGTTTTTT.

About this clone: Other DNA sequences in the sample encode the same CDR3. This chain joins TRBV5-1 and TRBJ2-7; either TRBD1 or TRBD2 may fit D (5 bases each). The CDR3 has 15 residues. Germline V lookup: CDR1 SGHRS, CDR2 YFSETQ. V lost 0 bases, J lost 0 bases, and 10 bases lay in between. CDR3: CASSLEGRTSYEQYF. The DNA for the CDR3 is TGCGCCAGCAGCTTGGAGGGACGGACCTCCTACGAGCAGTACTTC. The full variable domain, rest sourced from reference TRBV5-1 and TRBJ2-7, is KAGVTQTPRYLIKTRGQQVTLSCSPISGHRSVSWYQQTPGQGLQFLFEYFSETQRNKGNFPGRFSGRQFSNSRSEMNVSTLELGDSALYLCASSLEGRTSYEQYFGPGTRLTVT.

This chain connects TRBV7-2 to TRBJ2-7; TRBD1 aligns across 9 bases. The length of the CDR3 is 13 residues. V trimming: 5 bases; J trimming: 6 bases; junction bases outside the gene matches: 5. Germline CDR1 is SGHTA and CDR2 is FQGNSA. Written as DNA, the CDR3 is TGTGCCAGCAGCGCCGGGACAGGGATCGAGCAGTACTTC. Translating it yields CASSAGTGIEQYF.

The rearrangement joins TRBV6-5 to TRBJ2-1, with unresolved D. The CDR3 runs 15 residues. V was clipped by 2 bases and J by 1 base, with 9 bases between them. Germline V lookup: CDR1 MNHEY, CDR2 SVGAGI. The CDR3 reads CASSYTPNSYNEQFF. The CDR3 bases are TGTGCCAGCAGTTACACTCCCAATTCCTACAATGAGCAGTTCTTC.

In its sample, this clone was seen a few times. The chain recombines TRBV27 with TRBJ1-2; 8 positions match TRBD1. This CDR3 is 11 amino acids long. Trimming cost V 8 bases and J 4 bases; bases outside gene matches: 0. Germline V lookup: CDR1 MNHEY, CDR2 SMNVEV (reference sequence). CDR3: CASGQGYGYTF. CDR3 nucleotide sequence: TGTGCCAGCGGACAGGGCTATGGCTACACCTTC.

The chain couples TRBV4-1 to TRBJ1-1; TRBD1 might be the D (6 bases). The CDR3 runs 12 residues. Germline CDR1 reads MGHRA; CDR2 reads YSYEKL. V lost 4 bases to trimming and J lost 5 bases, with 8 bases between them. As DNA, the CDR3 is TGCGCCAGCAGCCCCCAGGGGACTGAAGCTTTCTTT. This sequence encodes CASSPQGTEAFF.

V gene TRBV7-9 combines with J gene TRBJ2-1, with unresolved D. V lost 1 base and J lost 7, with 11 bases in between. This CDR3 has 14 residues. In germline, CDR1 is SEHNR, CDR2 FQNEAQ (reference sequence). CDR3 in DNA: TGTGCCAGCAGCTTAGGGGCACTTCCGAATGAGCAGTTCTTC. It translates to CASSLGALPNEQFF.

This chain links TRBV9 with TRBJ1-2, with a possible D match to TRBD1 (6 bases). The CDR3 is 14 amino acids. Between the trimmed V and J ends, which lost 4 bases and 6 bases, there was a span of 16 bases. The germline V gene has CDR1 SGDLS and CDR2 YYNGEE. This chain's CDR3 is CASSQYPGHDGYTF. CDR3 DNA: TGTGCCAGCAGCCAATACCCGGGACACGATGGCTACACCTTC.

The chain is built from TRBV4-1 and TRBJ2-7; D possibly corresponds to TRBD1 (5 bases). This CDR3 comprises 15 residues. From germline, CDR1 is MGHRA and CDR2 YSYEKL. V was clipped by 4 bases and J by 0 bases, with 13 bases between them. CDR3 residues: CASSRLRDSSYEQYF. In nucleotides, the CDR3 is TGCGCCAGCAGCCGCCTTCGTGACAGCTCCTACGAGCAGTACTTC.

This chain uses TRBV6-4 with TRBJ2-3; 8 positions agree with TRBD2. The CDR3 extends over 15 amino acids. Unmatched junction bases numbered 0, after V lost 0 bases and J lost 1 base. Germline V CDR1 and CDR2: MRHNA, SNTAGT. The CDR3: CASSDSRGGTDTQYF. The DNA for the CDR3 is TGTGCCAGCAGTGACTCGCGGGGGGGCACAGATACGCAGTATTTT.

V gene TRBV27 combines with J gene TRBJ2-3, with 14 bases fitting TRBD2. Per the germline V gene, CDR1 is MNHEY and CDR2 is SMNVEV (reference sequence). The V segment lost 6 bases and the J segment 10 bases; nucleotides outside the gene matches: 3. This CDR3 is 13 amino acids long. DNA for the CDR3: TGTGCCAGCAGCGGACTAGCGGGGGGCCCGCAGTATTTT. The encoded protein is CASSGLAGGPQYF.

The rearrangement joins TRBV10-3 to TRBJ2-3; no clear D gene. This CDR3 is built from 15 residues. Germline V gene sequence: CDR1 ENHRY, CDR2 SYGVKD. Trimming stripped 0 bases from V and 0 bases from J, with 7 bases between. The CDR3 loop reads CAISESLTSTDTQYF. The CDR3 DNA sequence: TGTGCCATCAGTGAGTCCCTGACTAGCACAGATACGCAGTATTTT.

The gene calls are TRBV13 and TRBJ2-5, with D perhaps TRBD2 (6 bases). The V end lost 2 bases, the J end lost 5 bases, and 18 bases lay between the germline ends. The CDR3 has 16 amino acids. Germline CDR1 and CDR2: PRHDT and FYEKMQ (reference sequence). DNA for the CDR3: TGTGCCAGCAGCTTAAGGGAGCGGGCACCACGGGAGACCCAGTACTTC. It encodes CASSLRERAPRETQYF.

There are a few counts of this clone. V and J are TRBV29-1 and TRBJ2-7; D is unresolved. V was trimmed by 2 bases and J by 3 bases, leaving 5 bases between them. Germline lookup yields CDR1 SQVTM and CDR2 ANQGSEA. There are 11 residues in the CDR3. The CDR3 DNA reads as TGCAGCGTTGAAAGGGACTACGAGCAGTACTTC. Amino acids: CSVERDYEQYF.

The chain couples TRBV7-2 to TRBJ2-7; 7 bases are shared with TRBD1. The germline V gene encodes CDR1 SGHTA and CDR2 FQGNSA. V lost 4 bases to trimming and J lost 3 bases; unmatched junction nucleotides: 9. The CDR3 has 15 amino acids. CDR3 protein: CASSYLETGNYEQYF. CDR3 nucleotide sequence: TGTGCCAGCAGCTACTTAGAGACAGGGAACTACGAGCAGTACTTC.

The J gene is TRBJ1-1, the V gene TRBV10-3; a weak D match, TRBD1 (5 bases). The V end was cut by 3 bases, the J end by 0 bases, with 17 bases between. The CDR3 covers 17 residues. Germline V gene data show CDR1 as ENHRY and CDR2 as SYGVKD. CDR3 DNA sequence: TGTGCCATCAGTGATCCCTCGGGGCGGCGGATGAACACTGAAGCTTTCTTT. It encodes CAISDPSGRRMNTEAFF.

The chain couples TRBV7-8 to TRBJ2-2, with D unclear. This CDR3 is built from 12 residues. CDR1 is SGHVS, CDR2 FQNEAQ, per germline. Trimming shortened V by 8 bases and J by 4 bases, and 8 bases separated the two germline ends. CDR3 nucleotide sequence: TGTGCCAGCCTACAATCCACCGGGGAGCTGTTTTTT. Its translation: CASLQSTGELFF.

The CDR3 DNA sequence: TGCAGCGTTGAAAGGGGCCTCGTGGGTGGCTACACCTTC. It yields the protein CSVERGLVGGYTF. The chain employs TRBV29-1 and TRBJ1-2; TRBD1 is a possible D gene (5 bases). CDR1 SQVTM and CDR2 ANQGSEA come from the germline V gene. CDR3 size: 13 residues. Trimming took off 2 bases at V and 7 bases at J, with 14 bases between the two ends.

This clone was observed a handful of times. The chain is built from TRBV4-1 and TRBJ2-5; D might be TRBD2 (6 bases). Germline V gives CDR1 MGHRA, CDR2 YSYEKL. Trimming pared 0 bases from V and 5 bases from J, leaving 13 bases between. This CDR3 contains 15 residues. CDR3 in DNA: TGCGCCAGCAGCCAAGAAGGCGGGGACGCCGAGACCCAGTACTTC. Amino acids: CASSQEGGDAETQYF.

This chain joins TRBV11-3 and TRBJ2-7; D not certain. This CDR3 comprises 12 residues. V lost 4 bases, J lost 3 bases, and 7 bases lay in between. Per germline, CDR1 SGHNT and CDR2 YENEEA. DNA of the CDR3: TGTGCCAGCAGCTCCCGAATCTACGAGCAGTACTTC. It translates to CASSSRIYEQYF.

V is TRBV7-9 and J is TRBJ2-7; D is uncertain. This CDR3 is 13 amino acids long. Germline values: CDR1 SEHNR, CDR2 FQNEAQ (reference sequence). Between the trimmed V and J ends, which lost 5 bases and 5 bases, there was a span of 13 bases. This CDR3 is CASSPPLHDEQYF. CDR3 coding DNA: TGTGCCAGCAGCCCGCCTCTCCACGACGAGCAGTACTTC.

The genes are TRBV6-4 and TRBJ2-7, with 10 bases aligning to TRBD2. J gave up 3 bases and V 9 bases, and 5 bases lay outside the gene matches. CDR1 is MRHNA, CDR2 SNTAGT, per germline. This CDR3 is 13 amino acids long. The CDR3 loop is CARSLAGGYEQYF. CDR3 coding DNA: TGTGCCAGGTCCTTAGCGGGGGGCTACGAGCAGTACTTC.

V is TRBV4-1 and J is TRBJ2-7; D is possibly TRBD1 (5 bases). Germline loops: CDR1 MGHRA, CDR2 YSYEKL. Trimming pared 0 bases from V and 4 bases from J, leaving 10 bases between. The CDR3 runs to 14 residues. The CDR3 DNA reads TGCGCCAGCAGCCAAGACACACAGGCGTACGAGCAGTACTTC. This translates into CASSQDTQAYEQYF.

The CDR3: CATSKGEPEQYF. For the CDR3, the DNA is TGTGCTACCAGTAAAGGTGAGCCCGAGCAGTACTTC. The V gene is TRBV19, the J gene TRBJ2-7; D is undetermined. The CDR3 loop spans 12 amino acids. Germline V lookup: CDR1 LNHDA, CDR2 SQIVND (reference sequence). Full variable domain (rest looked up from reference TRBV19 and TRBJ2-7): DGGITQSPKYLFRKEGQNVTLSCEQNLNHDAMYWYRQDPGQGLRLIYYSQIVNDFQKGDIAEGYSVSREKKESFPLTVTSAQKNPTAFYLCATSKGEPEQYFGPGTRLTVT.

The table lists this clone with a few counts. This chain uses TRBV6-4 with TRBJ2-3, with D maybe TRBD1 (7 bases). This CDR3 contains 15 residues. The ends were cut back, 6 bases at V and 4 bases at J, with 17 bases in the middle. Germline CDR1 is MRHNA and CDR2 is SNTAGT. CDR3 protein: CASSPTEGAADTQYF. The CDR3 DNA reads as TGTGCCAGCAGCCCCACGGAGGGGGCCGCAGATACGCAGTATTTT.

This CDR3 reads CASSSMRGLGEQYF. CDR3 DNA: TGTGCCAGCAGCTCAATGAGGGGACTGGGGGAGCAGTACTTC. The chain is built from TRBV4-2 and TRBJ2-7; the D gene is possibly TRBD2 (6 bases). V was trimmed by 5 bases and J by 7 bases, leaving 18 bases between them. Germline V lookup: CDR1 LGHNA, CDR2 YNFKEQ. There are 14 residues in the CDR3.

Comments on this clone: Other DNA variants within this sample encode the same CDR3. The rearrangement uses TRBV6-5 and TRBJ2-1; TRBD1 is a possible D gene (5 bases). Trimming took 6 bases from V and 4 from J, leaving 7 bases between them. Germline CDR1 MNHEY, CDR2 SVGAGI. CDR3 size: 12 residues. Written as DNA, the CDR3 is TGTGCCAGCAGCCCAGGGTACAATGAGCAGTTCTTC. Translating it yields CASSPGYNEQFF.

This CDR3 is CASSPPTSVSSYEQYF. In nucleotides, the CDR3 is TGTGCCAGCAGCCCTCCGACTAGCGTTAGCTCCTACGAGCAGTACTTC. This sequence joins TRBV7-9 and TRBJ2-7; TRBD2 matches at 8 bases. V was clipped by 5 bases and J by 0 bases; unmatched bases: 9. The CDR3 sequence is 16 residues long. Germline CDR1 is SEHNR and CDR2 is FQNEAQ (reference sequence).